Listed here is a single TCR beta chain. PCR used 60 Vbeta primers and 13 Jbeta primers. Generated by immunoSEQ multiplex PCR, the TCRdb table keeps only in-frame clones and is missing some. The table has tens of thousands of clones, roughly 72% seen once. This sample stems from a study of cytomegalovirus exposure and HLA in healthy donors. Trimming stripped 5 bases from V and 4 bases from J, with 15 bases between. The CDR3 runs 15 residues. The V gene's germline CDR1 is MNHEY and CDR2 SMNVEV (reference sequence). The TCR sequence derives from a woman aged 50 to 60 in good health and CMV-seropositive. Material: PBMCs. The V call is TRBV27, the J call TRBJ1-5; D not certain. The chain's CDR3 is CASSPLLGWNQPQHF. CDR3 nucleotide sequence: TGTGCCAGCAGTCCACTACTTGGTTGGAATCAGCCCCAGCATTTT.